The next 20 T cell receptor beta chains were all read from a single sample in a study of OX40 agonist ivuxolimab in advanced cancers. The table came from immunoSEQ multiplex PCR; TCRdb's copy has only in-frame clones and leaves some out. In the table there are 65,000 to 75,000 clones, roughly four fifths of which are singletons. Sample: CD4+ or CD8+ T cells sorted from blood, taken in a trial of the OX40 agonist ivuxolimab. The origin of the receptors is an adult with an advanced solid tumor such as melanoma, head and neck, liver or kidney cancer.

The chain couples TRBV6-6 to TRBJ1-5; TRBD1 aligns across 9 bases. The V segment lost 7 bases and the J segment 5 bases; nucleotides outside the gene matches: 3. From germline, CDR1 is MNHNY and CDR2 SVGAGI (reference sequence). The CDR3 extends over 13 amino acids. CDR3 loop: CASMRTGDQPQHF. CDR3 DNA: TGTGCCAGCATGCGGACAGGGGATCAGCCCCAGCATTTT.

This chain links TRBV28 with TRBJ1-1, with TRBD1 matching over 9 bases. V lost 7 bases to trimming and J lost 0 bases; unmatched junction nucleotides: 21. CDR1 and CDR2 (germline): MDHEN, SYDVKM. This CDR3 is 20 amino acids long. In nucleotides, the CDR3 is TGTGCCAGCACAACAAAGGACAGGGGACTCCATAGTCTTATGAACACTGAAGCTTTCTTT. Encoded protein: CASTTKDRGLHSLMNTEAFF.

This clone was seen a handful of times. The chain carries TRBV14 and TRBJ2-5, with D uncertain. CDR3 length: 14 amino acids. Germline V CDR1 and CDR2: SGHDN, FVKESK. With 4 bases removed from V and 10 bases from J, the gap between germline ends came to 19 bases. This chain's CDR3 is CASSLDGYLTDQYF. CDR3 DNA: TGTGCCAGCAGCCTGGACGGCTACCTAACGGACCAGTACTTC. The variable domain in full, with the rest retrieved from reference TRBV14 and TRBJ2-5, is EAGVTQFPSHSVIEKGQTVTLRCDPISGHDNLYWYRRVMGKEIKFLLHFVKESKQDESGMPNNRFLAERTGGTYSTLKVQPAELEDSGVYFCASSLDGYLTDQYFGPGTRLLVL.

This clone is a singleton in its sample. CDR3 coding DNA: TGTGCCAGCAGTGAGTCTGTGGGGCGCGCGTCGCAGTATTTT. It yields the protein CASSESVGRASQYF. The chain combines TRBV2 with TRBJ2-3, with D possibly TRBD1 on 5 matching bases. The V gene's germline CDR1 is SNHLY and CDR2 FYNNEI. The germline V and J ends were trimmed by 3 bases and 10 bases, with 17 bases remaining between them. CDR3 size: 14 residues.

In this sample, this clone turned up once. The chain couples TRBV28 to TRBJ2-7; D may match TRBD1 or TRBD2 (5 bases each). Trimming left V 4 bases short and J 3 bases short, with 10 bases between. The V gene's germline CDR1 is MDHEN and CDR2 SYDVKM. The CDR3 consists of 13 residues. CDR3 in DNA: TGTGCCAGCAGTTCTGGGACCCTCTACGAGCAGTACGTC. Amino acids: CASSSGTLYEQYV.

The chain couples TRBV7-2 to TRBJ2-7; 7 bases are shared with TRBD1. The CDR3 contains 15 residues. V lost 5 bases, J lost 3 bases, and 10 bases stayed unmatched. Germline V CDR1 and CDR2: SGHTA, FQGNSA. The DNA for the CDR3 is TGTGCCAGCAGCCCAGGACAGGCCAATAACTACGAGCAGTACTTC. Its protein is CASSPGQANNYEQYF.

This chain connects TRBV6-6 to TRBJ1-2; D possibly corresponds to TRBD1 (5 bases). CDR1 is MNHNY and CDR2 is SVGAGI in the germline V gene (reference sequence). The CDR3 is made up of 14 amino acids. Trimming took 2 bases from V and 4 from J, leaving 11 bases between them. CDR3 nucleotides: TGTGCCAGCAGTTACGAGGGGTCAGGCTATGGCTACACCTTC. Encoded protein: CASSYEGSGYGYTF.

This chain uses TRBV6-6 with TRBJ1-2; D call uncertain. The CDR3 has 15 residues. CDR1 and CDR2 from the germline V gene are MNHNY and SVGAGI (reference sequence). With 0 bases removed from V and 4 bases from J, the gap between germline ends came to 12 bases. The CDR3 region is CASSYSVLELYGYTF. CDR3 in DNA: TGTGCCAGCAGTTACTCGGTCCTGGAGCTCTATGGCTACACCTTC.

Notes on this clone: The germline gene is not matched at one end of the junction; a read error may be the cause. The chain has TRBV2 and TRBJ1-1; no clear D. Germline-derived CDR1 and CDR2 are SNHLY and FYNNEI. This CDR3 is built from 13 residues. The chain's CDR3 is CASGEEMNTEAFF. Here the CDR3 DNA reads TGTGCCAGCGGTGAGGAAATGAACACTGAAGCTTTCTTT.

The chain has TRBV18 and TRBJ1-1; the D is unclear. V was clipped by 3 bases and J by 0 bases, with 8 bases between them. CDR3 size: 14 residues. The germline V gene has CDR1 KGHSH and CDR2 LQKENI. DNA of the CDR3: TGTGCCAGCTCACCTTCAGAGGTGAACACTGAAGCTTTCTTT. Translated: CASSPSEVNTEAFF.

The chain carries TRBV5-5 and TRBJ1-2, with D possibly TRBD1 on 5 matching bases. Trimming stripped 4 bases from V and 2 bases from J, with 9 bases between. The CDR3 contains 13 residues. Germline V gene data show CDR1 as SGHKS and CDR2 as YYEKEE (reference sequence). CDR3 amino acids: CASSRDGNYGYTF. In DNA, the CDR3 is TGTGCCAGCAGCCGGGACGGGAACTATGGCTACACCTTC.

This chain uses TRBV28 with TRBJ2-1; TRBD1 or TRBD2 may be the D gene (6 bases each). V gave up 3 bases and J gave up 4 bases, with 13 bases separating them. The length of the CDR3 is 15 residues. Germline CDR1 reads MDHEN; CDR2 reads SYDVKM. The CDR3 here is CASSFRGARYNEQFF. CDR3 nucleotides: TGTGCCAGCAGTTTTAGGGGGGCGCGGTACAATGAGCAGTTCTTC.

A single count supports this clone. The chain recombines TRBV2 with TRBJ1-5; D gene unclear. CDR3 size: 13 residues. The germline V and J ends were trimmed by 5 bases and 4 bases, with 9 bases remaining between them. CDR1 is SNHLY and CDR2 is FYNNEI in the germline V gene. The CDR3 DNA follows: TGTGCCAGCAGTCTCCCTGGAAATCAGCCCCAGCATTTT. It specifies CASSLPGNQPQHF.

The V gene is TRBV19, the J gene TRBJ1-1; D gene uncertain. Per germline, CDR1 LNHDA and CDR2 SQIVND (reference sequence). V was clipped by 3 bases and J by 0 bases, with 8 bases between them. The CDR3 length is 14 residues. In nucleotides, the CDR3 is TGTGCCAGTAGTATGGACGGGGTGAACACTGAAGCTTTCTTT. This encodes CASSMDGVNTEAFF.

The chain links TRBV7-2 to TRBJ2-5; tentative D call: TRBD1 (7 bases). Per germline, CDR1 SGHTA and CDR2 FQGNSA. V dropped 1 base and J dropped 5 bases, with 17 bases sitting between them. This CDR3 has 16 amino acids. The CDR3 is CASSLVGRGRKETQYF. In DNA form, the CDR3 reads TGTGCCAGCAGCTTAGTTGGCAGGGGGAGGAAGGAGACCCAGTACTTC.

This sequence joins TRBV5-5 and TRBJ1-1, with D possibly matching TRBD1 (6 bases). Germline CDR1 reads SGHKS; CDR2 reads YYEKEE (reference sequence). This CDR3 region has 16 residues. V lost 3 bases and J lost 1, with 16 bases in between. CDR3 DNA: TGTGCCAGCAGCTCCGGGACCACAGGGAGGAACACTGAAGCTTTCTTT. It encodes CASSSGTTGRNTEAFF.

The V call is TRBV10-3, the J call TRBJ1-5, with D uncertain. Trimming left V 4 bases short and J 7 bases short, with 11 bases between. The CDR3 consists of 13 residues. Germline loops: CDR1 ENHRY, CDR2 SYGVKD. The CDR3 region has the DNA TGTGCCATCAGTGGAAGGGTAGAACAGCCCCAGCATTTT. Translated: CAISGRVEQPQHF.

The CDR3 here is CASSPTASYEQYF. CDR3 in DNA: TGTGCCAGCAGCCCGACAGCCTCCTACGAGCAGTACTTC. The rearrangement uses TRBV21-1 and TRBJ2-7; the table's D call, TRBD1, has no DNA check behind it. TRBV21-1 is labeled a pseudogene. The CDR3 extends over 13 amino acids.

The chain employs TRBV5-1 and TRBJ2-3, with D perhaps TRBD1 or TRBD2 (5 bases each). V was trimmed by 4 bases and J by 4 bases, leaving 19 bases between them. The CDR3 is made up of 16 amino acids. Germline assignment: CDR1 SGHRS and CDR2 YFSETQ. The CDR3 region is CASSPVSPGPSDTQYF. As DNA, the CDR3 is TGCGCCAGCAGCCCAGTCTCCCCGGGACCTTCAGATACGCAGTATTTT. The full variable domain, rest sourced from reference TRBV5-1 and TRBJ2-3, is KAGVTQTPRYLIKTRGQQVTLSCSPISGHRSVSWYQQTPGQGLQFLFEYFSETQRNKGNFPGRFSGRQFSNSRSEMNVSTLELGDSALYLCASSPVSPGPSDTQYFGPGTRLTVL.

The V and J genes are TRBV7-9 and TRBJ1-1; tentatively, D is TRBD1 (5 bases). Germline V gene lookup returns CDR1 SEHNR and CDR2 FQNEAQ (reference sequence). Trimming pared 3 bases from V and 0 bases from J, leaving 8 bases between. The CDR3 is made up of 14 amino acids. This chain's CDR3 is CASSLGRLNTEAFF. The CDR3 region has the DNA TGTGCCAGCAGCTTGGGACGTTTGAACACTGAAGCTTTCTTT.